A selection of T cell receptor beta chains follows, all from one sample in a study of OX40 agonist ivuxolimab in advanced cancers. The protocol was immunoSEQ multiplex PCR, while the TCRdb copy is restricted to in-frame clones and leaves out a portion. The sample shows 40,000 to 45,000 clones, about 82% of them seen only once. Sequenced here: CD4+ or CD8+ T cells sorted from blood, sampled in a trial of the OX40 agonist ivuxolimab. These receptor sequences come from an adult with an advanced solid tumor such as melanoma, head and neck, liver or kidney cancer. The CDR3 runs from the conserved cysteine through the conserved F or W. Fields, in order: V gene, J gene, CDR3 length, D gene, CDR3 protein. D genes are given only for firm matches.

>TRBV7-9|TRBJ2-1|16|NA
CASSFGPLHTGNEQFF
>TRBV7-9|TRBJ2-6|16|NA
CAGALFESTGANVLTF
>TRBV19|TRBJ2-1|16|NA
CASSFLGGSSYNEQFF
>TRBV19|TRBJ2-3|18|NA
CASSIRLLGGRGTDTQYF
>TRBV6-1|TRBJ2-5|14|NA
CASIIIQGEETQYF
>TRBV6-1|TRBJ1-4|15|NA
CASAEGGQHNEKLFF
>TRBV20-1|TRBJ1-2|11|NA
CSASVIHGYTF
>TRBV27|TRBJ1-5|15|NA
CASRGGWSSNQPQHF
>TRBV6-1|TRBJ2-3|14|NA
CASSAGTRTDTQYF
>TRBV6-5|TRBJ2-3|15|NA
CASSYLGGETDTQYF
>TRBV27|TRBJ2-7|13|NA
CASKGEYSYEQYF
>TRBV6-5|TRBJ2-7|14|TRBD1
CASRPPGQNYEQYF
>TRBV30|TRBJ1-1|15|NA
CASTSGGTGGTEAFF
>TRBV2|TRBJ2-3|14|NA
CASSVSALTDTQYF
>TRBV6-1|TRBJ1-1|15|NA
CASRQQTVLNTEAFF
>TRBV6-1|TRBJ2-1|14|NA
CASRHLPGGDEQFF
>TRBV10-3|TRBJ2-7|15|TRBD2
CAISESREGAYEQYF
>TRBV6-5|TRBJ2-5|15|NA
CASSHGRSDLETQYF
>TRBV11-1|TRBJ2-3|14|NA
CASSHDSSTDTQYF
>TRBV28|TRBJ2-7|16|NA
CASSLDPRRAFYEQYF
>TRBV7-9|TRBJ2-2|13|NA
CASSLSALRELFF
>TRBV7-9|TRBJ1-1|15|NA
CASSPPRGGYTEAFF
>TRBV11-2|TRBJ1-3|14|NA
CASSYDISGNTIYF
>TRBV5-4|TRBJ2-3|15|NA
CASSGGVSSTDTQYF
>TRBV2|TRBJ2-2|13|NA
CASSEKGAGELFF
>TRBV4-2|TRBJ1-5|13|NA
CASSPERNQPQHF
>TRBV5-5|TRBJ1-5|16|TRBD1
CASSQEQGQGDQPQHF
>TRBV7-3|TRBJ2-3|16|NA
CASSLWARASTDTQYF
>TRBV9|TRBJ1-4|14|TRBD1
CASNPGTGREKLFF